A single T cell receptor beta chain is shown here with its context. The antigen remains unidentified. This specimen belongs to a study of early stage breast cancer tumors. Broader study findings: In about 90% of the 16 patients, blood comparison separated tumor from normal breast.

The method was immunoSEQ multiplex PCR; TCRdb's version includes in-frame clones alone and lacks a portion of them. The data show about 36,000 clones, with 74% seen just once and under 7% held by the top ten. The source is a person between 55 and 69 years old with breast cancer. The source material was blood.

CDR3 residues: CATHFSGVGEQYF. CDR3 DNA: TGTGCCACTCATTTCTCGGGGGTTGGCGAGCAGTACTTC. The rearrangement joins TRBV6-1 to TRBJ2-7; TRBD2 might be the D (6 bases). Germline V gene lookup returns CDR1 MNHNS and CDR2 SASEGT. This CDR3 is 13 amino acids long. V lost 10 bases and J 6 bases, leaving 19 bases between the germline ends.